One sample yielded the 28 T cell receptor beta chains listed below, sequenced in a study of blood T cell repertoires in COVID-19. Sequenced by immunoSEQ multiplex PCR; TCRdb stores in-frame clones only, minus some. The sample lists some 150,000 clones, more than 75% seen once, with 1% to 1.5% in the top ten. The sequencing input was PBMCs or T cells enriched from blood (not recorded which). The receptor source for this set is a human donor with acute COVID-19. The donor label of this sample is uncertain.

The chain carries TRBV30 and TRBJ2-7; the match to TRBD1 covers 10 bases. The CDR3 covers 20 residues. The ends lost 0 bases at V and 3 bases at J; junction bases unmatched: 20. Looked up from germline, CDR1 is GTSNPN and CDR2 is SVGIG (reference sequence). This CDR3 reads CAWSVDWVFGDRGSSYEQYF. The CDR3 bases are TGTGCCTGGAGTGTAGATTGGGTTTTTGGGGACAGGGGATCGAGCTACGAGCAGTACTTC. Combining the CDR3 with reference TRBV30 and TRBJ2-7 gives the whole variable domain SQTIHQWPATLVQPVGSPLSLECTVEGTSNPNLYWYRQAAGRGLQLLFYSVGIGQISSEVPQNLSASRPQDRQFILSSKKLLLSDSGFYLCAWSVDWVFGDRGSSYEQYFGPGTRLTVT.

CDR3 sequence reads: CASSLEAGGNEQFF. DNA for the CDR3: TGTGCCAGCAGCTTGGAAGCAGGGGGGAATGAGCAGTTCTTC. The rearrangement joins TRBV11-3 to TRBJ2-1, with a weak D call TRBD1 (7 bases). With 3 bases removed from V and 7 bases from J, the gap between germline ends came to 13 bases. CDR1 is SGHNT, CDR2 YENEEA, per germline. The CDR3 has 14 amino acids.

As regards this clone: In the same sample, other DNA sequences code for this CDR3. The CDR3, as DNA: TGCAGTGCTAGGGACAGGGGTGAAGCTTTCTTT. As protein: CSARDRGEAFF. The chain uses TRBV20-1 and TRBJ1-1; 9 nucleotides align to TRBD1. Germline V lookup: CDR1 DFQATT, CDR2 SNEGSKA (reference sequence). Trimming at V came to 3 bases and at J to 7 bases, leaving 0 bases not matched to a gene. The CDR3 totals 11 residues.

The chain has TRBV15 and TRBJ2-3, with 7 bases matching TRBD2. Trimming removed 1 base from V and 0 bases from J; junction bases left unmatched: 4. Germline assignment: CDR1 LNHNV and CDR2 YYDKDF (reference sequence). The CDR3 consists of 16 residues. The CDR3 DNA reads TGTGCCACCAGCAGAGCCCAAGCGGGGAGCACAGATACGCAGTATTTT. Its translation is CATSRAQAGSTDTQYF.

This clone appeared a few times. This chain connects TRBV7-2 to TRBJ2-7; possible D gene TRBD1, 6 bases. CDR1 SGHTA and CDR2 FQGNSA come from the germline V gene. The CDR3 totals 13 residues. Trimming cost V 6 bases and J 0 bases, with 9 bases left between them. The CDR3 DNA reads TGTGCCAGCAGGCCGGACAGCTCCTACGAGCAGTACTTC. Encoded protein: CASRPDSSYEQYF. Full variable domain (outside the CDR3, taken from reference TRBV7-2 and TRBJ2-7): GAGVSQSPSNKVTEKGKDVELRCDPISGHTALYWYRQSLGQGLEFLIYFQGNSAPDKSGLPSDRFSAERTGGSVSTLTIQRTQQEDSAVYLCASRPDSSYEQYFGPGTRLTVT.

This CDR3 reads CASSAQTVTDTDTQYF. CDR3 DNA: TGTGCCAGCAGCGCCCAGACAGTGACAGACACAGATACGCAGTATTTT. The chain carries TRBV9 and TRBJ2-3, with a weak D call TRBD1 (5 bases). In germline, CDR1 is SGDLS, CDR2 YYNGEE. With 3 bases removed from V and 2 bases from J, the gap between germline ends came to 16 bases. This CDR3 is built from 16 residues.

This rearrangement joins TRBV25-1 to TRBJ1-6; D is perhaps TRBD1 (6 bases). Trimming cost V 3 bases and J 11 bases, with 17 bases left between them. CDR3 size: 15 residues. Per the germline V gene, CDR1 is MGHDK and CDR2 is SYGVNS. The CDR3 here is CASSETHRVEAPLHF. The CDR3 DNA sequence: TGTGCCAGCAGTGAGACACACAGGGTAGAGGCACCCCTCCACTTT.

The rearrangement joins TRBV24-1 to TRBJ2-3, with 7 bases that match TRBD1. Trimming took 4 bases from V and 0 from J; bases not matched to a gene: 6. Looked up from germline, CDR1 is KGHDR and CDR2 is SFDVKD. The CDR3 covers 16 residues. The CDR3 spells CATSESSGGSTDTQYF. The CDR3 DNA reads TGTGCCACCAGTGAATCGTCAGGGGGAAGCACAGATACGCAGTATTTT.

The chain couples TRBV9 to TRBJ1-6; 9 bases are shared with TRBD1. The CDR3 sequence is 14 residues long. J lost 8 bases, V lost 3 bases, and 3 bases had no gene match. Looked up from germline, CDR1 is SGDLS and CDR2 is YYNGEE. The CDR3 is CASSAGQGYSPLHF. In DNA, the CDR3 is TGTGCCAGCAGCGCGGGACAGGGCTATTCACCCCTCCACTTT.

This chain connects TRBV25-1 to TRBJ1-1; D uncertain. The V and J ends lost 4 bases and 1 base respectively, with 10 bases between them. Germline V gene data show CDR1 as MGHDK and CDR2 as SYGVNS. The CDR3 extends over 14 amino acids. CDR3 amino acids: CASSAYRGNTEAFF. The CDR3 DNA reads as TGTGCCAGCAGTGCTTATCGGGGGAACACTGAAGCTTTCTTT.

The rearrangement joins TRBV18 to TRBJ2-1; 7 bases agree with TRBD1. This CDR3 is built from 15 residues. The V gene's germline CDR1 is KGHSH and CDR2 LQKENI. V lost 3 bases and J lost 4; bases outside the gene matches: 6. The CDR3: CASSPPGTVYNEQFF. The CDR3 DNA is TGTGCCAGCTCACCGCCAGGGACAGTTTACAATGAGCAGTTCTTC. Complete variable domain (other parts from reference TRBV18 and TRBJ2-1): NAGVMQNPRHLVRRRGQEARLRCSPMKGHSHVYWYRQLPEEGLKFMVYLQKENIIDESGMPKERFSAEFPKEGPSILRIQQVVRGDSAAYFCASSPPGTVYNEQFFGPGTRLTVL.

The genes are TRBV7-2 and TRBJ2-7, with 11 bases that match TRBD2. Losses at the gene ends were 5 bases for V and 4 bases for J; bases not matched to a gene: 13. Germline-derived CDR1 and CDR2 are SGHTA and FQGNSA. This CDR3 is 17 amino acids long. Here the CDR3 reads CASSPRRASGGLYEQYF. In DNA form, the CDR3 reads TGTGCCAGCAGCCCTCGTCGGGCTAGCGGGGGGTTGTACGAGCAGTACTTC.

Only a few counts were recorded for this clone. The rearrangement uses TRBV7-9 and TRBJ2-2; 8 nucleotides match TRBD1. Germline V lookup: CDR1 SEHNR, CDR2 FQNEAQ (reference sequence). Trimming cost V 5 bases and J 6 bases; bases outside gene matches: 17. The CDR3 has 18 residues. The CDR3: CASSPGLLTGVRAGELFF. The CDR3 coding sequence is TGTGCCAGCAGCCCGGGACTGTTGACAGGGGTAAGGGCCGGGGAGCTGTTTTTT.

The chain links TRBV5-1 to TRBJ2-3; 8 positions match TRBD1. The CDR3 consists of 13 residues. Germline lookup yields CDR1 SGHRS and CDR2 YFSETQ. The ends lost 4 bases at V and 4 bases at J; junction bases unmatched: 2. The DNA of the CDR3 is TGCGCCAGCAGCCTGACAGGGGCAGATACGCAGTATTTT. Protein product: CASSLTGADTQYF. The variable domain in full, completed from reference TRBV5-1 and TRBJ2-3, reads KAGVTQTPRYLIKTRGQQVTLSCSPISGHRSVSWYQQTPGQGLQFLFEYFSETQRNKGNFPGRFSGRQFSNSRSEMNVSTLELGDSALYLCASSLTGADTQYFGPGTRLTVL.

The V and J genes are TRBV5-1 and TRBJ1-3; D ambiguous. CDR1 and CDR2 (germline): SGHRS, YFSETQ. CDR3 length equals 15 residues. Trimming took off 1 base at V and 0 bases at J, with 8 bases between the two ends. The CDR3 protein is CASSLMPGSGNTIYF. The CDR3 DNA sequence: TGCGCCAGCAGCTTGATGCCGGGCTCTGGAAACACCATATATTTT.

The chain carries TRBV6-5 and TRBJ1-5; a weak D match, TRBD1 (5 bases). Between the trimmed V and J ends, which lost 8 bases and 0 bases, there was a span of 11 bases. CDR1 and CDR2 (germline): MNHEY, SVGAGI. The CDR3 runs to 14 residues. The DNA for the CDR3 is TGTGCCAGCGGCCGACAGATTAGCAATCAGCCCCAGCATTTT. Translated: CASGRQISNQPQHF.

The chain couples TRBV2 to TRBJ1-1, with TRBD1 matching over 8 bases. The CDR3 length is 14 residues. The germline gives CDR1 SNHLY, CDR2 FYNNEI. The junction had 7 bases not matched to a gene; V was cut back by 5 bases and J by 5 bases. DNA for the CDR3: TGTGCCAGCAGTCCTCAGGGGGCGGCTACTGAAGCTTTCTTT. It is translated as CASSPQGAATEAFF.

CDR3 in amino acids: CASSAGTGPSYEQYF. CDR3 bases: TGTGCCAGCAGCGCCGGGACAGGCCCTTCCTACGAGCAGTACTTC. This chain links TRBV9 with TRBJ2-7; the match to TRBD1 covers 8 bases. The CDR3 runs to 15 residues. V shed 3 bases and J 1 base; nucleotides not matched to a gene: 6. Germline loops: CDR1 SGDLS, CDR2 YYNGEE.

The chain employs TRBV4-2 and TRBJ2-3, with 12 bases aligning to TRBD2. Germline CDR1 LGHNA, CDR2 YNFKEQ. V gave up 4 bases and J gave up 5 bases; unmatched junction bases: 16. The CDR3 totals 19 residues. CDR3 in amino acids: CASSLEGRASGGVIDTQYF. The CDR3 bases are TGTGCCAGCAGCCTCGAGGGGCGGGCTAGCGGGGGGGTAATAGATACGCAGTATTTT.

The CDR3 DNA reads as TGTGCCAGCACCCGGACAGTCGATGGCTACACCTTC. Residues: CASTRTVDGYTF. The genes are TRBV7-9 and TRBJ1-2, with D maybe TRBD1 (6 bases). The length of the CDR3 is 12 residues. In germline, CDR1 is SEHNR, CDR2 FQNEAQ (reference sequence). V was trimmed by 7 bases and J by 6 bases, leaving 12 bases between them.

CDR3 loop: CAISNPGGSGELFF. The DNA of the CDR3 is TGTGCCATCAGTAACCCCGGGGGTTCTGGGGAGCTGTTTTTT. The chain couples TRBV10-3 to TRBJ2-2; a weak D match, TRBD2 (6 bases). The CDR3 length is 14 residues. Germline assignment: CDR1 ENHRY and CDR2 SYGVKD. V lost 5 bases, J lost 8 bases, and 15 bases lay in between.

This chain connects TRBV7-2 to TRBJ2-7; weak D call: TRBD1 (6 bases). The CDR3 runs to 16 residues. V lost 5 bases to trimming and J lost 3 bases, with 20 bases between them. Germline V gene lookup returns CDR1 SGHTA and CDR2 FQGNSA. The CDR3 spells CASSRQTGFGVYEQYF. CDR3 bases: TGTGCCAGCAGCCGTCAAACAGGGTTCGGTGTCTACGAGCAGTACTTC.

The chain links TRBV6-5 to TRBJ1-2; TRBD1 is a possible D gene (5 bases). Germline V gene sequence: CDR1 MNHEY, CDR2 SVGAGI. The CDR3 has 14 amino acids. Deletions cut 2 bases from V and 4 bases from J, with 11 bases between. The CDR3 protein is CASSYGRQGYGYTF. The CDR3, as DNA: TGTGCCAGCAGTTACGGTCGGCAGGGCTATGGCTACACCTTC.

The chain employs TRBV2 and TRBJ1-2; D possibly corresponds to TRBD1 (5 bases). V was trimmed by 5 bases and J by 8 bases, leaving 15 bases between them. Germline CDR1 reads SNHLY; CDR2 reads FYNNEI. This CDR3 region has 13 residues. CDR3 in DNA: TGTGCCAGCAGTCTCCAGGGAAGTAGGGGCTACACCTTC. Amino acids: CASSLQGSRGYTF.

The DNA of the CDR3 is TGTGCCAGCAGCCCCCGAGGGGGAGACGAGCAGTACTTC. This gives the protein CASSPRGGDEQYF. V usage is TRBV4-2 and J usage is TRBJ2-7; D is perhaps TRBD1 (6 bases). CDR1 is LGHNA and CDR2 is YNFKEQ in the germline V gene. The CDR3 spans 13 residues. V lost 4 bases, J lost 5 bases, and 12 bases lay in between.

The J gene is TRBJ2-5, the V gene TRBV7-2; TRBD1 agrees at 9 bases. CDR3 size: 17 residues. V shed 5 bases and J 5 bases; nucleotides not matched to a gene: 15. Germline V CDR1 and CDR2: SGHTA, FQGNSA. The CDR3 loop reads CASSHFPGQGLHETQYF. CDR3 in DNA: TGTGCCAGCAGCCACTTCCCGGGACAGGGACTTCACGAGACCCAGTACTTC.

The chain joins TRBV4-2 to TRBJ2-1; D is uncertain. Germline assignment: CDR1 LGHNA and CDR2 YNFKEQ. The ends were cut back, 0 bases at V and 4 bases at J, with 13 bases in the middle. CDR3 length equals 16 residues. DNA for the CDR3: TGTGCCAGCAGCCAAGATCCCTTACCCGAGTACAATGAGCAGTTCTTC. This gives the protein CASSQDPLPEYNEQFF.

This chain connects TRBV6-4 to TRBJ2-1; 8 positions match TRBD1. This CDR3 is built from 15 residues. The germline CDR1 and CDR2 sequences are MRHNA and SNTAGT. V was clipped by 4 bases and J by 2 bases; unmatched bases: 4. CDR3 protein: CASSVGQGPYNEQFF. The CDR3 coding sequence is TGTGCCAGCAGTGTCGGACAGGGACCCTACAATGAGCAGTTCTTC.